The clone carrying this T cell receptor (beta chain) was counted between two and nine times. Antigen specificity is unknown. TCRdb passed the RT-PCR reads through MiXCR, listing each CDR3 protein once. The profile covers approximately 530,000 distinct CDR3 sequences, with around 8% appearing a single time and approximately 13% taken by the ten largest. The data belong to a study of response to subunit inactivated influenza vaccine. Findings and caveats of the study: Few new T cells, the authors suggested, are recruited by each seasonal influenza vaccination.

From germline, CDR1 is SGHDN and CDR2 FVKESK. V lost 1 base and J lost 2; bases outside the gene matches: 12. This CDR3 has 18 amino acids. This TCR came from a man between 50 and 75 years old who received an inactivated influenza vaccine. The V gene is TRBV14, the J gene TRBJ2-3; TRBD1 agrees at 7 bases. Source: PBMCs from blood, taken less than 30 months after vaccination. The CDR3 region has the DNA TGTGCCAGCAGCCAAGGAAGTACGACAGGGATACCCACAGATACGCAGTATTTT. This encodes CASSQGSTTGIPTDTQYF.